The clone carrying this TCR beta chain showed up many times. Antigen unknown. This sample was taken from a study of T cells in Graves' hyperthyroidism and ophthalmopathy. Study-wide background: Peripheral blood draws took place at initial diagnosis, ahead of any treatment.

Researchers defined stable Graves' hyperthyroidism as no ophthalmopathy progression within 18 months. Diagnoses were established using clinical symptoms, serum thyroxine and TRAb, thyroid ultrasound and orbital computed tomography. TCR beta CDR3 sequences were amplified from RNA transcripts. The TCR CDR3 first-round RT-PCR relied on the HTBI primer set. TCRdb re-called the multiplex PCR reads through MiXCR, storing one row per CDR3 protein. The repertoire includes more than 300,000 distinct CDR3 sequences, approximately 15% of them detected once, and about 26% sits in the top ten. Findings and caveats of the study: Most clonotypes that expanded in the thyroid above 0.001 also showed up in blood.

Trimming took 2 bases from V and 8 from J, leaving 17 bases between them. The CDR3 runs to 15 residues. Germline V gene lookup returns CDR1 SGHRS and CDR2 YFSETQ. Sequencing input: blood. This chain joins TRBV5-1 and TRBJ1-5; D possibly corresponds to TRBD1 (6 bases). This clonotype was sampled from a woman between 25 and 40 years old with Graves' hyperthyroidism. CDR3 DNA sequence: TGCGCCAGCAGCTTATCGGGACACCTCCTTGAGCCCCAGCATTTT. Encoded protein: CASSLSGHLLEPQHF.